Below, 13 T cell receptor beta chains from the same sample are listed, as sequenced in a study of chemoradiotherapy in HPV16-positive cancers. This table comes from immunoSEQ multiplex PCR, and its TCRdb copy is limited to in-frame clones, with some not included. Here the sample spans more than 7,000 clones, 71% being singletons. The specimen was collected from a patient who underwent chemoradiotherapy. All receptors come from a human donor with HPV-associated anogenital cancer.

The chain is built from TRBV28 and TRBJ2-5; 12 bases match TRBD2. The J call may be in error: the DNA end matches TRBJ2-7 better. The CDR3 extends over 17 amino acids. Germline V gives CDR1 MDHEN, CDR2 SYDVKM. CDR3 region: CASSSLAGGPRPREQYF. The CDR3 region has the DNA TGTGCCAGCAGTTCGCTAGCGGGGGGGCCTAGACCTCGCGAGCAGTACTTC.

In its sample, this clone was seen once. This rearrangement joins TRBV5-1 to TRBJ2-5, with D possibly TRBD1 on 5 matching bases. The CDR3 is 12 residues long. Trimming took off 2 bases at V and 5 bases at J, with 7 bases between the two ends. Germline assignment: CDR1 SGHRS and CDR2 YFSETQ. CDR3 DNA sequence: TGCGCCAGCAGCTTATCAGGGGAGACCCAGTACTTC. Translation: CASSLSGETQYF. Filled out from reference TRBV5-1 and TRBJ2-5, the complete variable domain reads KAGVTQTPRYLIKTRGQQVTLSCSPISGHRSVSWYQQTPGQGLQFLFEYFSETQRNKGNFPGRFSGRQFSNSRSEMNVSTLELGDSALYLCASSLSGETQYFGPGTRLLVL.

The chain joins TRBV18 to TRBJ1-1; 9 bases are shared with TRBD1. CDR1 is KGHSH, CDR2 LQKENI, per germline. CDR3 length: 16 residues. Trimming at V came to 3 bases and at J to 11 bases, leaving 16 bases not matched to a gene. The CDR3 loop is CASSPETGGLRGGAFF. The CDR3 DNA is TGTGCCAGCTCACCGGAAACAGGGGGCCTGCGAGGGGGGGCTTTCTTT.

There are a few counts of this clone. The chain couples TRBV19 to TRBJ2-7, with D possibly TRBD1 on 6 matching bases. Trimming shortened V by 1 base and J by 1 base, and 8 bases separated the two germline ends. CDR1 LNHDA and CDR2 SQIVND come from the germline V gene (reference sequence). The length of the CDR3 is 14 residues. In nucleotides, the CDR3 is TGTGCCAGTAGTATAGGGACAGATTCCTACGAGCAGTACTTC. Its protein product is CASSIGTDSYEQYF.

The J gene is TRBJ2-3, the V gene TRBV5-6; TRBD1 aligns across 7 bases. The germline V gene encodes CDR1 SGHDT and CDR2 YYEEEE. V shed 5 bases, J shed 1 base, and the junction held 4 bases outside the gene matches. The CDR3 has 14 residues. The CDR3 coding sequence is TGTGCCAGCAGAAGACAGGGAGGCACAGATACGCAGTATTTT. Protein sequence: CASRRQGGTDTQYF.

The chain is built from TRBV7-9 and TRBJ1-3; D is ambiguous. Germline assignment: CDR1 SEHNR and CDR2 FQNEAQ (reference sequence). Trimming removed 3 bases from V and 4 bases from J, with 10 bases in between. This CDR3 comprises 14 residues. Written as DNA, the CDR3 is TGTGCCAGCAGCTTGGGCGACTGGGGAAACACCATATATTTT. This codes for CASSLGDWGNTIYF. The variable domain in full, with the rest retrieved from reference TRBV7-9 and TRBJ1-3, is DTGVSQNPRHKITKRGQNVTFRCDPISEHNRLYWYRQTLGQGPEFLTYFQNEAQLEKSRLLSDRFSAERPKGSFSTLEIQRTEQGDSAMYLCASSLGDWGNTIYFGEGSWLTVV.

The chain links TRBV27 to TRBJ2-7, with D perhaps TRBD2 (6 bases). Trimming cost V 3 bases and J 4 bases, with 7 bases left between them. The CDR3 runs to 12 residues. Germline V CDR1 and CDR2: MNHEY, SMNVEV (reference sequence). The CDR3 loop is CASSFGGYEQYF. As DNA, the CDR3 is TGTGCCAGCAGTTTCGGAGGGTACGAGCAGTACTTC.

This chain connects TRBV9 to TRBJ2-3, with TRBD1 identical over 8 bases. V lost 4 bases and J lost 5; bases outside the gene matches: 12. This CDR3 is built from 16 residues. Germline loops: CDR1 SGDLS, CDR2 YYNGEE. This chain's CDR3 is CASSPRSQGAQDTQYF. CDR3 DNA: TGTGCCAGCAGCCCACGCTCCCAGGGGGCTCAAGATACGCAGTATTTT.

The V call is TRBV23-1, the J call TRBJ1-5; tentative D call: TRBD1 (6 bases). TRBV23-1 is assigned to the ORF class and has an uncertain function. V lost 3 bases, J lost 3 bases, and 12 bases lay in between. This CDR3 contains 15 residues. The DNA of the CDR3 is TGCGCCAGCAGTCATGGGGGGGGCCCCAATCAGCCCCAGCATTTT. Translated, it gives CASSHGGGPNQPQHF.

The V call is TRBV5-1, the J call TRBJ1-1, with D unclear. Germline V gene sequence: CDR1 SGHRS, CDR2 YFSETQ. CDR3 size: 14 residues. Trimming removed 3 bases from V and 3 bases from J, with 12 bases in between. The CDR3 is CASSWQRWDTEAFF. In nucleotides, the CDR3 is TGCGCCAGCAGCTGGCAGAGGTGGGACACTGAAGCTTTCTTT.

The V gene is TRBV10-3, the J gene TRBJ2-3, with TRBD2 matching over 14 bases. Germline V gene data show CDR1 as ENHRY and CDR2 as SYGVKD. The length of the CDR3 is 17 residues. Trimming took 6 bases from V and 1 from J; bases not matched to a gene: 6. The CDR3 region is CAISETSGGARTDTQYF. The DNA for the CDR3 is TGTGCCATCAGCGAGACTAGCGGGGGGGCCCGCACAGATACGCAGTATTTT.

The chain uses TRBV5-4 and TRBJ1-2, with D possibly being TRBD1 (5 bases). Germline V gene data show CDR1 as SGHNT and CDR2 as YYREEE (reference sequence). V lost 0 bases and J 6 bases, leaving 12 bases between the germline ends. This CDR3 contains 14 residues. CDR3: CASSLGSGRDGYTF. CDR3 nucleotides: TGTGCCAGCAGCTTGGGATCAGGGAGGGATGGCTACACCTTC.

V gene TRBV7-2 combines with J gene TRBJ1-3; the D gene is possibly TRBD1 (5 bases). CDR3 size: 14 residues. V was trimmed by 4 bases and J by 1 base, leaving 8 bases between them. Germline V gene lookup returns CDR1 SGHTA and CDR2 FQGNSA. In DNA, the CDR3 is TGTGCCAGCAGCTACCCAGGGTCTGGAAACACCATATATTTT. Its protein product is CASSYPGSGNTIYF.